This T cell receptor beta chain is from a study of T cell responses to AZD1222 COVID-19 vaccine. Findings and caveats of the study: Mostly white British, mostly female donors; authors suggested clonal diversity may be underestimated. Two AZD1222 administrations were followed by greater Spike-specific TCR breadth and depth.

Repertoires were generated with immunoSEQ multiplex PCR, while TCRdb's copy carries only in-frame clones and drops some. The sample holds some 180,000 clones, about 93% seen once. About this clone itself: Antigen specificity is unknown.

The clonotype originates from an adult who received the MenACWY meningococcal vaccine as a control. Source: peripheral blood, taken 28 days after the second dose of the MenACWY control vaccine.

CDR3 amino acids: CASSQVMEQYF. Here the CDR3 DNA reads TGTGCCAGCAGCCAAGTCATGGAGCAGTACTTC. This chain joins TRBV3-1 (or the pseudogene TRBV3-2) and TRBJ2-7; D gene uncertain. The CDR3 is 11 amino acids. V was shortened by 1 base and J by 7 bases, with 5 bases between the two germline ends. Germline V gene sequence: CDR1 LGHDT, CDR2 YNNKEL (reference sequence).